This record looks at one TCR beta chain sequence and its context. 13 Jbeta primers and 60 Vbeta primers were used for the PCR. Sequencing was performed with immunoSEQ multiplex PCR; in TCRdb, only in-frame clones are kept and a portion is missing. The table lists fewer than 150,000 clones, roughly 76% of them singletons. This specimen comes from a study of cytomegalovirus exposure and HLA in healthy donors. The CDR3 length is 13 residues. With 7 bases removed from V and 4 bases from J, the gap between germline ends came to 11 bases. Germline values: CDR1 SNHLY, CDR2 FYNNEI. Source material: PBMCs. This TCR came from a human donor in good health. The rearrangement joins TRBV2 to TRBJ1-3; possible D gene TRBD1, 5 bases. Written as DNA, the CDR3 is TGTGCCAGCATCAGGGACTCAGGAAACACCATATATTTT. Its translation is CASIRDSGNTIYF.